The 23 T cell receptor beta chains below were found in one sample sequenced in a study of T cell repertoires in cytomegalovirus infection. TCRdb reprocessed the reads with MiXCR, giving one entry per CDR3 protein. The sample shows about 490,000 distinct CDR3 sequences, more than 15% of them seen only once. What was sequenced was CD8+ T cells from PBMCs. The receptors stem from a human donor in good health (CMV status not recorded). Some clones in this sample may be carry-over from other donors' samples.

This clonotype was observed a handful of times. The chain uses TRBV9 and TRBJ2-7; 7 bases are a match to TRBD2. This CDR3 is 14 amino acids long. CDR1 is SGDLS and CDR2 is YYNGEE in the germline V gene. Unmatched junction bases numbered 9, after V lost 3 bases and J lost 6 bases. CDR3 nucleotides: TGTGCCAGCAGCGGCCGGGCCTCGGGAGGCGAGCAGTACTTC. As protein: CASSGRASGGEQYF.

This clonotype was counted at least ten times. The chain joins TRBV19 to TRBJ1-1, with unresolved D. This CDR3 is built from 16 residues. Per the germline V gene, CDR1 is LNHDA and CDR2 is SQIVND (reference sequence). V was cut by 2 bases and J by 2 bases, with 15 bases left in between. The CDR3 DNA is TGTGCCAGTAGTATATCCCGCCAGATACCAAACACTGAAGCTTTCTTT. It translates to CASSISRQIPNTEAFF.

Remarks on this clonotype: A read error is possible here, since a much larger clone lies one base away. The chain uses TRBV6-6 and TRBJ1-6; D gene unclear. The CDR3 spans 13 residues. Germline loops: CDR1 MNHNY, CDR2 SVGAGI (reference sequence). Here the CDR3 reads CASSYQGVSHLHF. The DNA for the CDR3 is TGTGCCAGCAGTTACCAAGGCGTATCACACCTCCACTTT.

This chain joins TRBV27 and TRBJ2-2; 10 bases match TRBD1. The CDR3 spans 16 residues. Per the germline V gene, CDR1 is MNHEY and CDR2 is SMNVEV (reference sequence). The V gene end was trimmed by 6 bases and the J gene end by 3 bases; junction bases not matched to a gene: 7. The CDR3 protein is CASRIGGTGDTGELFF. In DNA form, the CDR3 reads TGTGCCAGCAGGATTGGAGGGACAGGGGACACCGGGGAGCTGTTTTTT.

CDR3 protein: CAWSENEKLFF. DNA for the CDR3: TGTGCCTGGAGTGAAAACGAAAAACTGTTTTTT. The chain is built from TRBV30 and TRBJ1-4, with no clear D. The germline V and J ends were trimmed by 1 base and 8 bases, with 5 bases remaining between them. CDR1 is GTSNPN, CDR2 SVGIG, per germline (reference sequence). This CDR3 region has 11 residues.

This clonotype was recorded at least ten times. The genes are TRBV11-2 and TRBJ1-5, with D uncertain. Trimming shortened V by 0 bases and J by 4 bases, and 7 bases separated the two germline ends. The CDR3 has 14 residues. Germline V CDR1 and CDR2: SGHAT, FQNNGV. As DNA, the CDR3 is TGTGCCAGCAGCTTAGATCTTCATAATCAGCCCCAGCATTTT. The encoded protein is CASSLDLHNQPQHF.

Ten or more counts support this clonotype. The rearrangement joins TRBV7-2 to TRBJ2-5; tentative D call: TRBD2 (6 bases). The CDR3 is made up of 13 amino acids. Germline assignment: CDR1 SGHTA and CDR2 FQGNSA. The V end was cut by 6 bases, the J end by 3 bases, with 11 bases between. The CDR3 bases are TGTGCCAGCAGGAGTAGACTAGAAGAGACCCAGTACTTC. Protein product: CASRSRLEETQYF.

This clonotype appeared many times. The chain has TRBV12-3 or TRBV12-4 and TRBJ2-1, with TRBD1 matching over 9 bases. Unmatched junction bases numbered 8, after V lost 5 bases and J lost 3 bases. The CDR3 totals 16 residues. In nucleotides, the CDR3 is TGTGCCAGCAGTGGGGGGGGACAGGGAAACTACAATGAGCAGTTCTTC. Its translation is CASSGGGQGNYNEQFF.

The chain has TRBV3-1 and TRBJ2-1, with TRBD1 identical over 8 bases. CDR3 length: 18 amino acids. Losses at the gene ends were 2 bases for V and 0 bases for J; bases not matched to a gene: 9. Germline lookup yields CDR1 LGHDT and CDR2 YNNKEL (reference sequence). CDR3 amino acids: CASSQPTGTGDSYNEQFF. CDR3 DNA: TGTGCCAGCAGCCAACCGACCGGGACAGGAGACTCCTACAATGAGCAGTTCTTC.

This clonotype has a count of ten or more. This chain joins TRBV27 and TRBJ2-1; 16 bases map to TRBD2. The germline gives CDR1 MNHEY, CDR2 SMNVEV (reference sequence). The CDR3 extends over 18 amino acids. With 8 bases clipped from V and 6 bases from J, the junction kept 13 bases outside the gene matches. CDR3 region: CASRSVGTSGRAGNEQFF. Here the CDR3 DNA reads TGTGCCAGCCGTTCGGTTGGGACTAGCGGGAGGGCCGGCAATGAGCAGTTCTTC.

The V gene is TRBV7-9, the J gene TRBJ1-1; 7 bases map to TRBD1. The germline V gene encodes CDR1 SEHNR and CDR2 FQNEAQ (reference sequence). The CDR3 sequence is 14 residues long. The J segment lost 5 bases and the V segment lost 1 base, leaving 4 bases of the junction unmatched. CDR3 loop: CASSLERGRTEAFF. CDR3 coding DNA: TGTGCCAGCAGCTTAGAGAGGGGGCGAACTGAAGCTTTCTTT.

The sample holds many counts of this clonotype. The chain carries TRBV7-9 and TRBJ2-7; 10 bases agree with TRBD2. J lost 5 bases, V lost 5 bases, and 9 bases had no gene match. CDR3 length: 15 amino acids. Germline CDR1 SEHNR, CDR2 FQNEAQ (reference sequence). CDR3 sequence reads: CASSPPLAGVDEQYF. The DNA for the CDR3 is TGTGCCAGCAGCCCCCCCCTAGCGGGAGTCGACGAGCAGTACTTC.

The J gene is TRBJ2-2, the V gene TRBV24-1; either TRBD1 or TRBD2 may supply D (5 bases each). V lost 3 bases and J 6 bases, leaving 13 bases between the germline ends. The germline CDR1 and CDR2 sequences are KGHDR and SFDVKD. CDR3 length: 15 residues. Here the CDR3 DNA reads TGTGCCACCAGTGATGGCAGGGAGATGGCCGGGGAGCTGTTTTTT. Amino acids: CATSDGREMAGELFF.

With respect to this clonotype: A much larger clone differs from this one at a single base, so this may be a read error. The chain recombines TRBV7-6 with TRBJ2-1; D might be TRBD1 (5 bases). Per the germline V gene, CDR1 is SGHVS and CDR2 is FNYEAQ. The CDR3 covers 16 residues. V lost 4 bases and J lost 3, with 16 bases in between. In DNA form, the CDR3 reads TGTGCCAGCAGCTCCCTTACAGGAAGCTTCTACAATGAGCAGTTCTTC. This encodes CASSSLTGSFYNEQFF.

The chain employs TRBV7-9 and TRBJ2-2; 7 nucleotides agree with TRBD1. CDR3 length equals 14 residues. CDR1 is SEHNR and CDR2 is FQNEAQ in the germline V gene (reference sequence). J gave up 9 bases and V 6 bases, and 10 bases lay outside the gene matches. The CDR3 DNA reads as TGTGCCAGCAGTCCTACCACAGGGGCTCGGGAGCTGTTTTTT. Its protein product is CASSPTTGARELFF.

There are many counts of this clonotype. The V and J genes are TRBV7-9 and TRBJ2-3; weak D call: TRBD1 (6 bases). Germline CDR1 is SEHNR and CDR2 is FQNEAQ (reference sequence). Trimming removed 5 bases at V and 2 bases at J, with 17 bases between. The CDR3 has 16 residues. The CDR3 loop is CASSHYSRDNTDTQYF. CDR3 sequence (DNA): TGTGCCAGCAGCCACTACTCCCGGGACAACACAGATACGCAGTATTTT.

The genes are TRBV9 and TRBJ2-7; tentative D call: TRBD1 (6 bases). Between the trimmed V and J ends, which lost 4 bases and 4 bases, there was a span of 15 bases. The CDR3 is made up of 14 amino acids. CDR1 is SGDLS, CDR2 YYNGEE, per germline. The CDR3, as DNA: TGTGCCAGCAGCCCGTCCGGGACACCTTACGAGCAGTACTTC. Translating gives CASSPSGTPYEQYF.

The rearrangement links TRBV20-1 to TRBJ2-1; no definite D call. The germline V and J ends were trimmed by 0 bases and 6 bases, with 18 bases remaining between them. CDR3 length equals 16 residues. Germline V lookup: CDR1 DFQATT, CDR2 SNEGSKA (reference sequence). This CDR3 is CSAREGEEGLGNEQFF. The CDR3 DNA reads as TGCAGTGCTAGAGAAGGAGAAGAAGGGTTAGGCAATGAGCAGTTCTTC.

In its sample, this clonotype was seen a few times. The rearrangement links TRBV28 to TRBJ2-3; D is ambiguous. Germline values: CDR1 MDHEN, CDR2 SYDVKM. The CDR3 runs 16 residues. V dropped 5 bases and J dropped 0 bases, with 15 bases sitting between them. The CDR3 nucleotides read TGTGCCAGCAGTACCCTCAGCGCTTCTAGCACAGATACGCAGTATTTT. It codes for CASSTLSASSTDTQYF. The full variable domain, completed using reference TRBV28 and TRBJ2-3, is DVKVTQSSRYLVKRTGEKVFLECVQDMDHENMFWYRQDPGLGLRLIYFSYDVKMKEKGDIPEGYSVSREKKERFSLILESASTNQTSMYLCASSTLSASSTDTQYFGPGTRLTVL.

In this sample, this clonotype turned up many times. The germline gene is not matched at one end of the junction; a read error may be the cause. The J gene is TRBJ1-3, the V gene TRBV7-3; D is undetermined. Germline V gene data show CDR1 as SGHTA and CDR2 as FQGTGA. The CDR3 has 14 residues. The CDR3 is CASSLTGSGNTIYF. The CDR3 DNA follows: TGTGCCAGCAGTTTAACGGGCTCTGGAAACACCATATATTTT.

With respect to this clonotype: Mismatch with germline at one junction end may stem from a read error. CDR3 nucleotides: TGCAGTGCAAGAGAAGGATCCTACAATGAGCAGTTCTTC. Translation: CSAREGSYNEQFF. The rearrangement links TRBV20-1 to TRBJ2-1; D gene unclear. There are 13 residues in the CDR3. Germline assignment: CDR1 DFQATT and CDR2 SNEGSKA (reference sequence).

The V and J genes are TRBV20-1 and TRBJ1-4; the match to TRBD1 covers 8 bases. Germline assignment: CDR1 DFQATT and CDR2 SNEGSKA (reference sequence). The CDR3 extends over 13 amino acids. V shed 6 bases, J shed 6 bases, and the junction held 6 bases outside the gene matches. Here the CDR3 reads CSAKDRDHEKLFF. The CDR3 nucleotides read TGCAGTGCCAAGGACAGGGACCATGAAAAACTGTTTTTT.

V and J are TRBV10-3 and TRBJ2-2; possibly TRBD2 for D (5 bases). Germline assignment: CDR1 ENHRY and CDR2 SYGVKD. V lost 6 bases, J lost 6 bases, and 11 bases lay in between. The CDR3 has 13 amino acids. The CDR3 protein is CAISNPRAGELFF. The CDR3 DNA follows: TGTGCCATCAGCAACCCGAGGGCCGGGGAGCTGTTTTTT.